The rows below give T cell receptor beta chains drawn from one sample of a study of beta chain features in type 1 diabetes. Some clones are missing from TCRdb's copy, which holds only in-frame ones; the method was immunoSEQ multiplex PCR. The data hold about 900,000 clones, with about 17% observed a single time. Material: naive CD4+ T cells from blood. The source is a woman younger than 35 in good health. Both conserved end residues are part of each CDR3. A D gene is named only where the DNA matches it firmly. A clone size is listed for some rows: how often the clone was seen (once, few, many), or a class if it is expanded.

d_gene	v_gene	j_gene	abundance	CDR3aa	CDR3nt
NA	TRBV5-5	TRBJ2-1	few	CASSTWGMAGNEQFF	TGTGCCAGCAGCACCTGGGGTATGGCGGGGAATGAGCAGTTCTTC
NA	TRBV5-1	TRBJ2-2	NA	CASSSLVNTGELFF	TGCGCCAGCAGCTCCTTGGTAAACACCGGGGAGCTGTTTTTT
NA	TRBV11-2	TRBJ2-7	few	CASSLGHANSYEQYF	TGTGCCAGCAGCCTGGGGCATGCCAATTCCTACGAGCAGTACTTC
TRBD2	TRBV27	TRBJ2-1	few	CASSLASASGRIYEQFF	TGTGCCAGCAGTTTAGCATCCGCTAGCGGGAGGATCTATGAGCAGTTCTTC
TRBD2	TRBV9	TRBJ2-5	few	CASSPTGTSGRETQYF	TGTGCCAGCAGCCCCACCGGGACTAGCGGGAGAGAGACCCAGTACTTC
NA	TRBV21-1	TRBJ2-2	few	CASSKGVMQGTNGELFF	TGTGCCAGCAGCAAAGGGGTTATGCAGGGAACGAACGGGGAGCTGTTTTTT
NA	TRBV11-2	TRBJ1-4	NA	CASSLGGGVFEKLFF	TGTGCCAGCAGCTTAGGCGGGGGAGTATTCGAAAAACTGTTTTTT
TRBD2	TRBV7-9	TRBJ2-3	NA	CASSSGLAGYFKGTDTQYF	TGTGCCAGCAGCTCCGGACTAGCGGGGTATTTTAAGGGCACAGATACGCAGTATTTT
NA	TRBV7-6	TRBJ2-5	NA	CASSWLVSETQYF	TGTGCCAGCAGCTGGCTAGTTTCCGAGACCCAGTACTTC
NA	TRBV2	TRBJ1-2	few	CASSVSSGRNYGYTF	TGTGCCAGCAGTGTCTCCTCGGGGCGTAACTATGGCTACACCTTC
NA	TRBV7-9	TRBJ2-7	NA	CASSRSSYEQYF	TGTGCCAGCAGCCGAAGCTCCTACGAGCAGTACTTC
NA	TRBV5-6	TRBJ2-3	once	CASSLAYTDTQYF	TGTGCCAGCAGCTTGGCGTACACAGATACGCAGTATTTT
NA	TRBV6-4	TRBJ2-1	NA	CASSGSVRGEQFF	TGTGCCAGCTCCGGCTCGGTTAGGGGTGAGCAGTTCTTC
NA	TRBV25-1	TRBJ1-2	NA	CASSESGNVYGYTF	TGTGCCAGCAGTGAATCCGGGAACGTCTATGGCTACACCTTC
NA	TRBV7-9	TRBJ2-5	few	CASSLTAEGSETQYF	TGTGCCAGCAGCTTAACCGCCGAGGGGTCGGAGACCCAGTACTTC
NA	TRBV28	TRBJ2-3	few	CASSLRNTQYF	TGTGCCAGCAGTTTGCGGAATACGCAGTATTTT
NA	TRBV25-1	TRBJ1-2	few	CASSDPNVSYGYTF	TGTGCCAGCAGCGACCCAAATGTGAGCTATGGCTACACCTTC
NA	TRBV12-5	TRBJ2-3	NA	CASALSGTDTQYF	TGTGCTAGCGCCTTGAGTGGGACAGATACGCAGTATTTT
NA	TRBV28	TRBJ2-6	NA	CASSVNFRSSGANVLTF	TGTGCCAGCAGCGTGAACTTCCGAAGCTCTGGGGCCAACGTCCTGACTTTC
NA	TRBV4-3	TRBJ1-5	few	CASSQDVWGVQPQHF	TGCGCCAGCAGCCAAGATGTGTGGGGCGTCCAGCCCCAGCATTTT
TRBD1	TRBV10-3	TRBJ2-7	few	CAINSGQGKPYEQYF	TGTGCCATCAACTCGGGACAGGGGAAGCCCTACGAGCAGTACTTC
NA	TRBV6-5	TRBJ1-2	NA	CASSKVARLRTGYTF	TGTGCCAGCAGTAAGGTCGCCAGATTAAGAACTGGCTACACCTTC
NA	TRBV9	TRBJ2-3	NA	CASSLEGVRTDTQYF	TGTGCCAGCAGTTTAGAGGGGGTTAGGACAGATACGCAGTATTTT
TRBD2	TRBV27	TRBJ2-3	few	CASRIAGRDTQYF	TGTGCCAGCAGAATAGCGGGAAGAGATACGCAGTATTTT
TRBD2	TRBV7-3	TRBJ2-3	NA	CASSLGRGGRTDTQYF	TGTGCCAGCAGCTTAGGGCGTGGCGGGAGGACAGATACGCAGTATTTT
TRBD1	TRBV6-5	TRBJ1-2	NA	CASRQGSGYTF	TGTGCCAGCAGACAGGGGAGTGGCTACACCTTC
TRBD2	TRBV11-2	TRBJ2-1	few	CASSRRGGGEQFF	TGTGCCAGCAGCCGAAGGGGCGGGGGTGAGCAGTTCTTC
TRBD2	TRBV5-4	TRBJ2-7	few	CASSLASTSGSTREQYF	TGTGCCAGCAGCTTGGCGTCGACTAGCGGGAGTACTCGCGAGCAGTACTTC
TRBD1	TRBV11-2	TRBJ1-1	NA	CASSPGDRANTEAFF	TGTGCCAGCAGCCCGGGGGACAGGGCGAACACTGAAGCTTTCTTT
TRBD1	TRBV19	TRBJ2-7	NA	CASSRGTGNFYEQYF	TGTGCCTCCTCAAGAGGGACAGGCAATTTTTACGAGCAGTACTTC
TRBD1	TRBV28	TRBJ2-7	few	CASGQGPYEQYF	TGTGCCAGTGGACAGGGGCCCTACGAGCAGTACTTC
NA	TRBV4-3	TRBJ2-1	few	CASSQERTSYNEQFF	TGCGCCAGCAGCCAAGAAAGGACCTCCTACAATGAGCAGTTCTTC
TRBD1	TRBV6-5	TRBJ1-2	NA	CAISDRGYGYTF	TGTGCCATTTCGGACAGGGGTTATGGCTACACCTTC
TRBD2	TRBV7-2	TRBJ2-7	few	CASRGSGRAVNEQYF	TGTGCCAGCAGGGGAAGCGGGAGGGCCGTCAACGAGCAGTACTTC
TRBD1	TRBV18	TRBJ2-7	NA	CASSPPGQSYEQYF	TGTGCCAGCTCACCTCCGGGACAGTCCTACGAGCAGTACTTC
TRBD2	TRBV6-1	TRBJ2-7	few	CASRRGLAASYEQYF	TGTGCCAGCAGACGTGGACTAGCGGCCTCCTACGAGCAGTACTTC
TRBD2	TRBV4-3	TRBJ2-1	NA	CASSQAPSSGRDDNEQFF	TGCGCCAGCAGCCAAGCCCCTTCTAGCGGGAGAGATGACAATGAGCAGTTCTTC
NA	TRBV7-2	TRBJ1-1	few	CASSYRVWGTEAFF	TGTGCCAGCAGCTACCGGGTTTGGGGGACTGAAGCTTTCTTT
NA	TRBV20-1	TRBJ2-5	few	CSPLARETQYF	TGCAGTCCGCTAGCGAGGGAGACCCAGTACTTC
NA	TRBV28	TRBJ2-1	NA	CASSSLDEQFF	TGTGCCAGCAGTTCTTTGGATGAGCAGTTCTTC